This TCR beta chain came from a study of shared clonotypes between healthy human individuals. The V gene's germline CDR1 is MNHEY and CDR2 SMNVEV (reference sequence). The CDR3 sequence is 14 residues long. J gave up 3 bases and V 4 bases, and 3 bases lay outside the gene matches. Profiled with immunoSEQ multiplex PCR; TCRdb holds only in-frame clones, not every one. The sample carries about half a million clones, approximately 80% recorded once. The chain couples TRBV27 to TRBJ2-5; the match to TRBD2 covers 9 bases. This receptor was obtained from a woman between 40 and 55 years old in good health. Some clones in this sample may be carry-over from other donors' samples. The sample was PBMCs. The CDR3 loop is CASSSIAGEETQYF. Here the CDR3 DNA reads TGTGCCAGCAGTTCCATAGCGGGAGAAGAGACCCAGTACTTC.